A single sample gave rise to the 29 T cell receptor beta chains below, sequenced in a study of blood T cell repertoires in COVID-19. The data were produced by immunoSEQ multiplex PCR, yet TCRdb's version contains in-frame clones alone and is incomplete. Of about 100,000 clones listed, around 90% were seen once; the top ten hold roughly 1.2%. The specimen was peripheral blood. The receptors stem from a woman aged 25 to 39 with acute or convalescent COVID-19.

This clone appeared once. This chain connects TRBV19 to TRBJ2-5; TRBD2 matches at 14 bases. The CDR3 loop spans 16 amino acids. CDR1 LNHDA and CDR2 SQIVND come from the germline V gene (reference sequence). The trim removed 4 bases at V and 5 bases at J, leaving 6 bases unmatched. The CDR3 here is CASSKGTSGRGETQYF. In nucleotides, the CDR3 is TGTGCCAGTAGTAAAGGGACTAGCGGGAGAGGCGAGACCCAGTACTTC.

This chain links TRBV24-1 with TRBJ2-5; 10 nucleotides agree with TRBD1. The CDR3 extends over 16 amino acids. Germline loops: CDR1 KGHDR, CDR2 SFDVKD. Losses at the gene ends were 2 bases for V and 4 bases for J; bases not matched to a gene: 6. CDR3 amino acids: CATSDWRGQGRETQYF. Written as DNA, the CDR3 is TGTGCCACCAGTGATTGGCGGGGACAGGGGAGAGAGACCCAGTACTTC.

DNA of the CDR3: TGTGCCAGCAGTGAAGCGCTCGGGCAGGGTGTGTCACCCCTCCACTTT. The encoded protein is CASSEALGQGVSPLHF. The rearrangement uses TRBV2 and TRBJ1-6; TRBD1 is a possible D gene (5 bases). The CDR3 runs 16 residues. CDR1 and CDR2 from the germline V gene are SNHLY and FYNNEI. The ends were cut back, 0 bases at V and 10 bases at J, with 16 bases in the middle.

This clone appeared once. The chain links TRBV28 to TRBJ2-3; D is perhaps TRBD2 (6 bases). The CDR3 has 17 amino acids. Per germline, CDR1 MDHEN and CDR2 SYDVKM. V lost 6 bases, J lost 3 bases, and 22 bases lay in between. CDR3 protein: CASSPRDEEGATDTQYF. CDR3 bases: TGTGCCAGCAGCCCCCGGGATGAGGAGGGAGCGACAGATACGCAGTATTTT. The whole variable domain, remainder taken from reference TRBV28 and TRBJ2-3, is DVKVTQSSRYLVKRTGEKVFLECVQDMDHENMFWYRQDPGLGLRLIYFSYDVKMKEKGDIPEGYSVSREKKERFSLILESASTNQTSMYLCASSPRDEEGATDTQYFGPGTRLTVL.

The gene calls are TRBV5-1 and TRBJ1-3; D remains ambiguous. This CDR3 spans 15 amino acids. The V end was cut by 0 bases, the J end by 2 bases, with 9 bases between. The germline gives CDR1 SGHRS, CDR2 YFSETQ. CDR3 bases: TGCGCCAGCAGCTTGGACGGAGGTACTGGAAACACCATATATTTT. Translation gives CASSLDGGTGNTIYF. The complete variable domain, with remaining parts taken from reference TRBV5-1 and TRBJ1-3, reads KAGVTQTPRYLIKTRGQQVTLSCSPISGHRSVSWYQQTPGQGLQFLFEYFSETQRNKGNFPGRFSGRQFSNSRSEMNVSTLELGDSALYLCASSLDGGTGNTIYFGEGSWLTVV.

The rearrangement links TRBV7-2 to TRBJ1-4; tentative D call: TRBD1 (5 bases). The length of the CDR3 is 14 residues. V was shortened by 2 bases and J by 7 bases, with 11 bases between the two germline ends. Looked up from germline, CDR1 is SGHTA and CDR2 is FQGNSA. Here the CDR3 reads CASSLRGRGEKLFF. CDR3 DNA: TGTGCCAGCAGCTTACGGGGGAGAGGTGAAAAACTGTTTTTT.

This clone was counted between two and nine times. The chain is built from TRBV3-1 (or the pseudogene TRBV3-2) and TRBJ1-2; D is uncertain. Germline assignment: CDR1 LGHDT and CDR2 YNNKEL (reference sequence). V lost 0 bases to trimming and J lost 4 bases, with 15 bases between them. The CDR3 is made up of 16 amino acids. The CDR3 region is CASSQDRLSRSYGYTF. CDR3 sequence (DNA): TGTGCCAGCAGCCAAGACCGTCTCAGTCGGAGCTATGGCTACACCTTC.

The rearrangement uses TRBV3-1 (or the pseudogene TRBV3-2) and TRBJ2-3, with 10 nucleotides matching TRBD2. Trimming removed 1 base from V and 1 base from J; junction bases left unmatched: 2. Germline loops: CDR1 LGHDT, CDR2 YNNKEL (reference sequence). CDR3 size: 16 residues. CDR3 in amino acids: CASSQGGTSGTDTQYF. In DNA form, the CDR3 reads TGTGCCAGCAGCCAAGGCGGGACTAGCGGCACAGATACGCAGTATTTT.

The CDR3 bases are TGTGCTAGTGGTTCACATCCGGAGGCGCTAGGTCCCCAAGAGACCCAGTACTTC. Translation gives CASGSHPEALGPQETQYF. J is TRBJ2-5 and V is TRBV12-5; D possibly corresponds to TRBD2 (5 bases). This CDR3 has 18 amino acids. V was shortened by 4 bases and J by 1 base, with 22 bases between the two germline ends. Germline V gene lookup returns CDR1 LGHNT and CDR2 FRNRAP. Full variable domain (missing parts from reference TRBV12-5 and TRBJ2-5): DARVTQTPRHKVTEMGQEVTMRCQPILGHNTVFWYRQTMMQGLELLAYFRNRAPLDDSGMPKDRFSAEMPDATLATLKIQPSEPRDSAVYFCASGSHPEALGPQETQYFGPGTRLLVL.

The chain carries TRBV6-5 and TRBJ2-1, with D hard to call. The V gene lost 5 bases and the J gene lost 6 bases, with 11 bases spanning the gap. Germline V lookup: CDR1 MNHEY, CDR2 SVGAGI. CDR3 length equals 13 residues. CDR3 protein: CASSRRLANEQFF. CDR3 nucleotide sequence: TGTGCCAGCAGTCGGAGACTGGCCAATGAGCAGTTCTTC.

The gene calls are TRBV6-2 or TRBV6-3 and TRBJ2-5; no reliable D call. V dropped 2 bases and J dropped 2 bases, with 3 bases sitting between them. Germline V gene sequence: CDR1 MNHEY, CDR2 SVGEGT. There are 12 residues in the CDR3. The DNA of the CDR3 is TGTGCCAGCAGTTACACTCAAGAGACCCAGTACTTC. It is translated as CASSYTQETQYF.

This chain joins TRBV6-1 and TRBJ2-7, with 9 bases fitting TRBD1. The CDR3 has 17 residues. Germline V lookup: CDR1 MNHNS, CDR2 SASEGT. With V trimmed by 1 base and J by 3 bases, 10 bases remained unmatched. CDR3 protein: CASSEGAGTGSFYEQYF. The CDR3, as DNA: TGTGCCAGCAGTGAAGGAGCCGGGACAGGGAGTTTCTACGAGCAGTACTTC.

The chain links TRBV7-6 to TRBJ2-1, with 14 bases that match TRBD2. The CDR3 consists of 16 residues. CDR1 SGHVS and CDR2 FNYEAQ come from the germline V gene. V dropped 4 bases and J dropped 10; count of bases not matched to a gene: 9. CDR3 sequence: CASSSGLAGGQEEQFF. CDR3 bases: TGTGCCAGCAGCTCAGGACTAGCGGGGGGCCAGGAGGAGCAGTTCTTC.

The chain joins TRBV6-2 or TRBV6-3 to TRBJ1-2, with D unclear. Per the germline V gene, CDR1 is MNHEY and CDR2 is SVGEGT. The CDR3 is made up of 13 amino acids. Trimming left V 0 bases short and J 8 bases short, with 10 bases between. The CDR3 region is CASSYSRQGGYTF. CDR3 bases: TGTGCCAGCAGTTACTCCCGACAAGGCGGCTACACCTTC.

In its sample, this clone was seen a few times. The J gene is TRBJ1-2, the V gene TRBV19; possible D gene TRBD1, 6 bases. The germline V gene has CDR1 LNHDA and CDR2 SQIVND (reference sequence). The V end was cut by 4 bases, the J end by 8 bases, with 17 bases between. The CDR3 extends over 14 amino acids. The CDR3 sequence is CASSTAGTPRGYTF. As DNA, the CDR3 is TGTGCCAGTAGTACCGCCGGGACACCCAGAGGCTACACCTTC.

The J gene is TRBJ1-2, the V gene TRBV5-1; TRBD1 agrees at 7 bases. CDR1 and CDR2 from the germline V gene are SGHRS and YFSETQ. The CDR3 runs to 12 residues. V dropped 3 bases and J dropped 5; count of bases not matched to a gene: 1. The CDR3 DNA follows: TGCGCCAGCAGCTCACAGGGGTATGGCTACACCTTC. Protein product: CASSSQGYGYTF. Full variable domain (missing parts from reference TRBV5-1 and TRBJ1-2): KAGVTQTPRYLIKTRGQQVTLSCSPISGHRSVSWYQQTPGQGLQFLFEYFSETQRNKGNFPGRFSGRQFSNSRSEMNVSTLELGDSALYLCASSSQGYGYTFGSGTRLTVV.

The J gene is TRBJ1-4, the V gene TRBV28; D perhaps matches TRBD1 (5 bases). The CDR3 covers 14 residues. Between the trimmed V and J ends, which lost 7 bases and 8 bases, there was a span of 17 bases. The germline CDR1 and CDR2 sequences are MDHEN and SYDVKM. The CDR3 is CASNEVGGREKLFF. CDR3 DNA sequence: TGTGCCAGCAATGAGGTCGGGGGAAGGGAAAAACTGTTTTTT.

The chain combines TRBV30 with TRBJ1-2; 7 nucleotides agree with TRBD1. Germline V gives CDR1 GTSNPN, CDR2 SVGIG (reference sequence). V lost 4 bases and J lost 5; bases outside the gene matches: 4. The CDR3 contains 12 residues. The CDR3 nucleotides read TGTGCCTGGACAGGGGGGATTTATGGCTACACCTTC. Protein product: CAWTGGIYGYTF.

The chain has TRBV5-1 and TRBJ1-2; D is ambiguous. Trimming took off 1 base at V and 10 bases at J, with 8 bases between the two ends. Germline values: CDR1 SGHRS, CDR2 YFSETQ. The CDR3 extends over 11 amino acids. DNA of the CDR3: TGCGCCAGCAGCTTGTCTGGACTCTACACCTTC. Translating it yields CASSLSGLYTF.

J is TRBJ1-6 and V is TRBV2, with D perhaps TRBD1 (5 bases). The CDR3 extends over 14 amino acids. Germline loops: CDR1 SNHLY, CDR2 FYNNEI. The germline V and J ends were trimmed by 3 bases and 8 bases, with 11 bases remaining between them. The CDR3 nucleotides read TGTGCCAGCAGTGAGATGCAGGGATATTCACCCCTCCACTTT. Translated, it gives CASSEMQGYSPLHF.

This rearrangement joins TRBV5-4 to TRBJ1-6; the D is unclear. With 4 bases removed from V and 8 bases from J, the gap between germline ends came to 10 bases. CDR1 is SGHNT and CDR2 is YYREEE in the germline V gene (reference sequence). CDR3 size: 13 residues. The CDR3 protein is CASSVAPDSPLHF. The CDR3 DNA is TGTGCCAGCAGCGTAGCCCCTGATTCACCCCTCCACTTT. Together with reference TRBV5-4 and TRBJ1-6, the CDR3 gives the full variable domain: ETGVTQSPTHLIKTRGQQVTLRCSSQSGHNTVSWYQQALGQGPQFIFQYYREEENGRGNFPPRFSGLQFPNYSSELNVNALELDDSALYLCASSVAPDSPLHFGNGTRLTVT.

The chain links TRBV6-5 to TRBJ1-1; 9 bases are shared with TRBD1. This CDR3 has 15 amino acids. V lost 2 bases, J lost 3 bases, and 4 bases stayed unmatched. The germline gives CDR1 MNHEY, CDR2 SVGAGI. This CDR3 is CASSYTWTGDTEAFF. The DNA of the CDR3 is TGTGCCAGCAGTTACACCTGGACAGGGGACACTGAAGCTTTCTTT.

This clone occurred once. This chain connects TRBV11-2 to TRBJ1-1; D remains unclear. The V gene lost 3 bases and the J gene lost 3 bases, with 17 bases spanning the gap. The V gene's germline CDR1 is SGHAT and CDR2 FQNNGV. The CDR3 spans 16 residues. CDR3 residues: CASSLWMEASHTEAFF. CDR3 coding DNA: TGTGCCAGCAGCTTGTGGATGGAGGCGAGTCACACTGAAGCTTTCTTT.

The chain links TRBV28 to TRBJ2-1; D not certain. This CDR3 contains 12 residues. Per the germline V gene, CDR1 is MDHEN and CDR2 is SYDVKM. Trimming took off 7 bases at V and 5 bases at J, with 9 bases between the two ends. In DNA form, the CDR3 reads TGTGCCAGCAAGCAGACTCACAATGAGCAGTTCTTC. Its protein is CASKQTHNEQFF.

This clone was observed a single time. This chain joins TRBV5-1 and TRBJ2-5, with TRBD2 as a possible D gene (6 bases). The V end was cut by 3 bases, the J end by 5 bases, with 11 bases between. Germline values: CDR1 SGHRS, CDR2 YFSETQ. The CDR3 spans 13 residues. This CDR3 reads CASSWYRGETQYF. The DNA for the CDR3 is TGCGCCAGCAGCTGGTATCGGGGGGAGACCCAGTACTTC.

This clone turned up a few times. CDR3 residues: CASTPGDRDDTEAFF. CDR3 coding DNA: TGTGCCAGCACTCCCGGCGACAGGGATGACACTGAAGCTTTCTTT. The chain combines TRBV28 with TRBJ1-1; TRBD1 matches at 7 bases. The CDR3 loop spans 15 amino acids. J gave up 3 bases and V 7 bases, and 11 bases lay outside the gene matches. Germline-derived CDR1 and CDR2 are MDHEN and SYDVKM.

The CDR3 region is CAWSGEWGQPQHF. The CDR3 nucleotides read TGTGCCTGGAGTGGGGAGTGGGGTCAGCCCCAGCATTTT. The rearrangement uses TRBV30 and TRBJ1-5; D is uncertain. The V end was cut by 1 base, the J end by 6 bases, with 10 bases between. The V gene's germline CDR1 is GTSNPN and CDR2 SVGIG (reference sequence). This CDR3 is built from 13 residues.

The CDR3 bases are TGTGCCAGCGGACAGGATTCAGGGAATCAGCCCCAGCATTTT. It yields the protein CASGQDSGNQPQHF. This chain connects TRBV3-1 (or the pseudogene TRBV3-2) to TRBJ1-5; TRBD1 aligns across 7 bases. J was trimmed by 4 bases and V by 8 bases; bases with no gene match: 8. Per the germline V gene, CDR1 is LGHDT and CDR2 is YNNKEL (reference sequence). CDR3 length: 14 amino acids.

The rearrangement links TRBV18 to TRBJ2-3, with 8 nucleotides matching TRBD2. The CDR3 is made up of 17 amino acids. The V gene's germline CDR1 is KGHSH and CDR2 LQKENI. The J segment lost 3 bases and the V segment lost 2 bases, leaving 10 bases of the junction unmatched. Written as DNA, the CDR3 is TGTGCCAGCTCACCAAGTTTATCCGGGAGGGAGACAGATACGCAGTATTTT. Translation gives CASSPSLSGRETDTQYF. Supplemented by reference TRBV18 and TRBJ2-3, the full variable domain reads NAGVMQNPRHLVRRRGQEARLRCSPMKGHSHVYWYRQLPEEGLKFMVYLQKENIIDESGMPKERFSAEFPKEGPSILRIQQVVRGDSAAYFCASSPSLSGRETDTQYFGPGTRLTVL.